Included here is one T cell receptor (beta chain) sequence, with context. The antigen remains unidentified. The data stem from a study of post-analysis software for immune sequencing data. As for the study in general: Several disease courses (relapsing-remitting, secondary progressive and progressive-relapsing) of multiple sclerosis were included.

Carried by the TCR beta cDNA libraries were unique molecular identifiers. TCRdb passed the PCR reads through MiXCR, listing each CDR3 protein once. The sample holds roughly 600,000 distinct CDR3 sequences, 44% seen once. CDR3 size: 14 residues. Trimming took off 4 bases at V and 7 bases at J, with 17 bases between the two ends. The V gene's germline CDR1 is ENHRY and CDR2 SYGVKD. Findings and caveats of the study: Controls showed lower frequencies than patients for five TRBV segments, and TRBV5-6, TRBV5-1 and TRBV20-1 were among these. Diversity measured as normalized Chao1 was significantly lower in multiple sclerosis patients than in controls.

The TCR was taken from a girl aged 5-17 years with multiple sclerosis. The sample comprised blood. The chain combines TRBV10-3 with TRBJ2-7; tentative D call: TRBD1 (7 bases). The CDR3 sequence is CAISGRDSLGEQYF. The CDR3 nucleotides read TGTGCCATCAGTGGGAGGGACAGCCTGGGAGAGCAGTACTTC.